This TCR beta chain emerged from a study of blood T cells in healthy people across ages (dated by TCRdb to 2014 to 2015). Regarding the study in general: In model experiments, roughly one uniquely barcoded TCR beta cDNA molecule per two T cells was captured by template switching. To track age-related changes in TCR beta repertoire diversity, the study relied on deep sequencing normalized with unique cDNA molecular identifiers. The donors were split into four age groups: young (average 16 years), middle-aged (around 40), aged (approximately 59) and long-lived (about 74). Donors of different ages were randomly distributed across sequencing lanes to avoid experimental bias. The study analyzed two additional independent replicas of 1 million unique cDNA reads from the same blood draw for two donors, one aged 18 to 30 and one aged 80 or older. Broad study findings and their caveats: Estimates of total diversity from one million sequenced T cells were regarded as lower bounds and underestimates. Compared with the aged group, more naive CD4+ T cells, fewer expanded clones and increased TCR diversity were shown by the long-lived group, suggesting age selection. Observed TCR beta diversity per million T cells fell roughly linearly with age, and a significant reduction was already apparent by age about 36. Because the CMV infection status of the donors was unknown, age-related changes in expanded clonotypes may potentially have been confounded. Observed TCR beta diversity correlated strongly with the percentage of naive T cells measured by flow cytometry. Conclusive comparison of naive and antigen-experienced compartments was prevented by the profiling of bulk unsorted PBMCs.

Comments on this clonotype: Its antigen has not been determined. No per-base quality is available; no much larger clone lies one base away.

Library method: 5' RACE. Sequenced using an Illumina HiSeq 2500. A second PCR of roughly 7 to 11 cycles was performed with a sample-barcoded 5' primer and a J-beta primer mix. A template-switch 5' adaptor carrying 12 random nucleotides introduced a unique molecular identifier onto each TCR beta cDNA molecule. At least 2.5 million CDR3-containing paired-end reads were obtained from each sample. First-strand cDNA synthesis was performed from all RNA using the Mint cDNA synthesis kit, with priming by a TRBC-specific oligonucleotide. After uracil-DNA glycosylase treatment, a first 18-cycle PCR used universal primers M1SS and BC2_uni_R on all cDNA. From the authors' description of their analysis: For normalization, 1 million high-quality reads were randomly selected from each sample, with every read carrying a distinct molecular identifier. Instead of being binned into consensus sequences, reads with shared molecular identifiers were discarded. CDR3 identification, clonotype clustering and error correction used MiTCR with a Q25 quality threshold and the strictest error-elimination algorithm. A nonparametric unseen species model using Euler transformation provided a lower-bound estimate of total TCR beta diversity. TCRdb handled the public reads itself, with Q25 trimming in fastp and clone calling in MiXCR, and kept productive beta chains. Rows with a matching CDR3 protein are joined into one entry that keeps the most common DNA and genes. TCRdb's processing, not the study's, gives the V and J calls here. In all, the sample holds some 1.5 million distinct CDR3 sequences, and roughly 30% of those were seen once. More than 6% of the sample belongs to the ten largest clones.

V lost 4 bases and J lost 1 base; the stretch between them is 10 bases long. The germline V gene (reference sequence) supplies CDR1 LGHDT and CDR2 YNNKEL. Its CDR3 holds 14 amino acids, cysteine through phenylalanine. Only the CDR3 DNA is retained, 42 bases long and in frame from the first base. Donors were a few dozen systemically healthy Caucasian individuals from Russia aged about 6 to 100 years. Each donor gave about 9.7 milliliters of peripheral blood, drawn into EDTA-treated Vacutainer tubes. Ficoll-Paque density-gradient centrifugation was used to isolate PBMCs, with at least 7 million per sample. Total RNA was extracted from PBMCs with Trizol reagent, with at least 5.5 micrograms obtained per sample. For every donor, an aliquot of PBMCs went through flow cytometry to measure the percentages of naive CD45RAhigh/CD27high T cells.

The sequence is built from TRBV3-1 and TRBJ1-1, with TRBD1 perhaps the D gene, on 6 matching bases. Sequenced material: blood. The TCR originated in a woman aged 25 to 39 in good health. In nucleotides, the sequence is TGTGCCAGCAGCCGCACAGGGACGAACACTGAAGCTTTCTTT. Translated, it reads CASSRTGTNTEAFF. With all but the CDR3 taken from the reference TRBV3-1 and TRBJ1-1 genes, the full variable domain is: DTAVSQTPKYLVTQMGNDKSIKCEQNLGHDTMYWYKQDSKKFLKIMFSYNNKELIINETVPNRFSPKSPDKAHLNLHINSLELGDSAVYFCASSRTGTNTEAFFGQGTRLTVV.